These 6 T cell receptor beta chains were all obtained from the same sample, sequenced in a study of T cell responses to AZD1222 COVID-19 vaccine. This table comes from immunoSEQ multiplex PCR, and its TCRdb copy is limited to in-frame clones, with some not included. Of some 95,000 clones listed, 85% to 90% are singletons. The source was peripheral blood, collected on day 0 of MenACWY control vaccination. The receptors were sampled from an adult in good health.

This chain uses TRBV18 with TRBJ2-7; 7 bases map to TRBD1. The trim removed 2 bases at V and 1 base at J, leaving 8 bases unmatched. The CDR3 has 16 amino acids. Germline CDR1 and CDR2: KGHSH and LQKENI. CDR3 sequence (DNA): TGTGCCAGCTCACCAAAATCGGGACAGAGATCCTACGAGCAGTACTTC. This gives the protein CASSPKSGQRSYEQYF. The full variable domain, rest sourced from reference TRBV18 and TRBJ2-7, is NAGVMQNPRHLVRRRGQEARLRCSPMKGHSHVYWYRQLPEEGLKFMVYLQKENIIDESGMPKERFSAEFPKEGPSILRIQQVVRGDSAAYFCASSPKSGQRSYEQYFGPGTRLTVT.

The rearrangement uses TRBV11-2 and TRBJ1-1; a possible D gene is TRBD1 (6 bases). The CDR3 sequence is 13 residues long. Germline CDR1 SGHAT, CDR2 FQNNGV. Trimming stripped 8 bases from V and 3 bases from J, with 13 bases between. The CDR3 bases are TGTGCCAGCGGAAGGACAGCAGACACTGAAGCTTTCTTT. Its translation: CASGRTADTEAFF.

The chain links TRBV2 to TRBJ1-6; D ambiguous. Trimming pared 0 bases from V and 7 bases from J, leaving 10 bases between. The CDR3 length is 15 residues. CDR1 is SNHLY and CDR2 is FYNNEI in the germline V gene. The CDR3 nucleotides are TGTGCCAGCAGTGAAGCGCTAGGCACCAATTCACCCCTCCACTTT. Translated, it gives CASSEALGTNSPLHF.

The chain couples TRBV3-1 (or the pseudogene TRBV3-2) to TRBJ2-7; TRBD2 is a possible D gene (7 bases). Germline assignment: CDR1 LGHDT and CDR2 YNNKEL (reference sequence). The CDR3 loop spans 14 amino acids. The ends were cut back, 4 bases at V and 0 bases at J, with 10 bases in the middle. The DNA of the CDR3 is TGTGCCAGCAGCCGGGCGGGGGCCTCCTACGAGCAGTACTTC. This encodes CASSRAGASYEQYF.

The rearrangement uses TRBV3-1 (or the pseudogene TRBV3-2) and TRBJ2-3, with TRBD2 matching over 8 bases. The length of the CDR3 is 17 residues. Germline lookup yields CDR1 LGHDT and CDR2 YNNKEL (reference sequence). The J segment lost 5 bases and the V segment lost 0 bases, leaving 10 bases of the junction unmatched. CDR3 nucleotide sequence: TGTGCCAGCAGCCAAGATTTCGGGGGGGCCAGTAGAGATACGCAGTATTTT. Protein: CASSQDFGGASRDTQYF.

The genes are TRBV9 and TRBJ2-7; D is possibly TRBD1 or TRBD2 (5 bases each). CDR1 and CDR2 from the germline V gene are SGDLS and YYNGEE. V lost 4 bases and J 6 bases, leaving 20 bases between the germline ends. The CDR3 has 15 amino acids. The CDR3 sequence is CASSSAWGSGFEQYF. Written as DNA, the CDR3 is TGTGCCAGCAGCTCCGCCTGGGGGTCGGGGTTCGAGCAGTACTTC.